This T cell receptor beta chain was identified during a study of beta chain features in type 1 diabetes. Expressed TCRB transcripts were sequenced, since all the RNA that had been isolated was reverse transcribed. The protocol was immunoSEQ multiplex PCR, while the TCRdb copy is restricted to in-frame clones and leaves out a portion. The top ten clones hold approximately 0.93% of a sample with roughly 290,000 clones, about 7.8% of them seen once. General study points: Sequencing from cDNA could over-represent high-TCR-expressing cells. Researchers reported that naive, central memory and Treg TCRB repertoires appeared more similar in patients than in healthy donors.

This CDR3 has 15 residues. Trimming shortened V by 5 bases and J by 4 bases, and 15 bases separated the two germline ends. Germline CDR1 is SGHTA and CDR2 is FQGNSA. This clone was counted between two and nine times. Its cognate antigen is unknown. V and J are TRBV7-2 and TRBJ1-3; TRBD1 is a possible D gene (6 bases). The TCR originated in a woman aged 18-30 years in good health. Sequenced input: central memory CD4+ T cells from blood. CDR3 protein: CASSPTGGAGNTIYF. The CDR3 bases are TGTGCCAGCAGCCCCACCGGGGGCGCAGGAAACACCATATATTTT.